This TCR beta chain emerged from a study of shared clonotypes between healthy human individuals. Across the whole study: Ranging from 18 to 49 in age, donors were two women and three men.

CD4+ cells yielded CD45RA+ naive and CD45RA-negative memory subsets. Germline trimming cut 1 base from V and 0 bases from J; bases unmatched to any gene: 3. This CDR3 contains 16 residues. CDR1 is SGHRS, CDR2 YFSETQ, per germline. Authors' methods: ImmunoSEQ sequences covered only the junction and lacked quality scores; filtering therefore differed. Sequenced by immunoSEQ multiplex PCR; TCRdb stores in-frame clones only, minus some. The DNA gave D and trimming, while V, J and clone size come from that table. The sample contains roughly 1,600,000 clones, around 98.5% of which appear only once. The sequence derives from a man aged 30 to 39 in good health. The specimen sequenced was naive CD4+ T cells sorted from blood. Subset here: CD45RA+ positively selected. This chain links TRBV5-1 with TRBJ2-2; 7 bases match TRBD2. Here the CDR3 reads CASSLMAGANTGELFF. The CDR3 coding sequence is TGCGCCAGCAGCTTGATGGCGGGAGCGAACACCGGGGAGCTGTTTTTT.